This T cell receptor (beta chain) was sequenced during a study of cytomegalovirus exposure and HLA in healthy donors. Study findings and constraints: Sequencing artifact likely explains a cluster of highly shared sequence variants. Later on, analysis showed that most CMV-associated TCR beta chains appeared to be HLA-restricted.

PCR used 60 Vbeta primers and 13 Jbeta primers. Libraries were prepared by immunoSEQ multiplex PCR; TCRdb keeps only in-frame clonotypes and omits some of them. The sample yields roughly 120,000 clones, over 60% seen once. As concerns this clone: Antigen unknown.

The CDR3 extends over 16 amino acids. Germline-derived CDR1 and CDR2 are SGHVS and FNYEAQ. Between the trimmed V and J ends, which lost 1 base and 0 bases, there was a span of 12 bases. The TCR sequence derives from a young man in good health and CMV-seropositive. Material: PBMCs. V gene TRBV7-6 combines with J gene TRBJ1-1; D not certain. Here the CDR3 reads CASSLVLEELNTEAFF. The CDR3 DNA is TGTGCCAGCAGCTTAGTCCTGGAGGAGTTGAACACTGAAGCTTTCTTT.